The next 27 T cell receptor beta chains were all read from a single sample in a study of shared clonotypes between healthy human individuals. The repertoire was sequenced with immunoSEQ multiplex PCR; TCRdb's copy has only in-frame clones and lacks some. The table lists 2.3 million or so clones, just over 90% of them singletons. Sequencing was performed on naive CD4+ T cells from PBMCs. Subset reported: CD45RA+ positively selected. These receptors were obtained from a man aged 18 to 29 in good health. Some clones in this sample may be carry-over from other donors' samples.

The chain joins TRBV5-1 to TRBJ1-2, with no clear D. Germline CDR1 SGHRS, CDR2 YFSETQ. The CDR3 is made up of 14 amino acids. V was clipped by 0 bases and J by 4 bases, with 10 bases between them. The CDR3 sequence: CASSLGVVSYGYTF. For the CDR3, the DNA is TGCGCCAGCAGCTTGGGGGTAGTAAGCTATGGCTACACCTTC.

The rearrangement links TRBV7-9 to TRBJ1-4, with 12 bases aligning to TRBD1. CDR3 size: 17 residues. V trimming: 5 bases; J trimming: 6 bases; junction bases outside the gene matches: 10. Per germline, CDR1 SEHNR and CDR2 FQNEAQ (reference sequence). The CDR3: CASSPGTGGVGDEKLFF. DNA for the CDR3: TGTGCCAGCAGCCCCGGGACAGGGGGCGTTGGTGATGAAAAACTGTTTTTT.

Of note for this clone: In the same sample, other DNA sequences code for this CDR3. Here the CDR3 DNA reads TGCGCCAGCAGCCCGACAGGAGGCTCCTACGAGCAGTACTTC. Translated, it gives CASSPTGGSYEQYF. The gene calls are TRBV5-1 and TRBJ2-7; perhaps TRBD1 as D (6 bases). Germline CDR1 reads SGHRS; CDR2 reads YFSETQ. The CDR3 length is 14 residues. Trimming removed 4 bases from V and 0 bases from J, with 11 bases in between. The whole variable domain, remainder taken from reference TRBV5-1 and TRBJ2-7, is KAGVTQTPRYLIKTRGQQVTLSCSPISGHRSVSWYQQTPGQGLQFLFEYFSETQRNKGNFPGRFSGRQFSNSRSEMNVSTLELGDSALYLCASSPTGGSYEQYFGPGTRLTVT.

The chain's CDR3 is CATSSQGEGAEAFF. The CDR3 DNA is TGTGCCACCAGCAGCCAGGGTGAAGGAGCTGAAGCTTTCTTT. The chain joins TRBV15 to TRBJ1-1; possible D gene TRBD1, 5 bases. The germline gives CDR1 LNHNV, CDR2 YYDKDF (reference sequence). The CDR3 covers 14 residues. Deletions cut 3 bases from V and 6 bases from J, with 14 bases between. The variable domain in full, completed from reference TRBV15 and TRBJ1-1, reads DAMVIQNPRYQVTQFGKPVTLSCSQTLNHNVMYWYQQKSSQAPKLLFHYYDKDFNNEADTPDNFQSRRPNTSFCFLDIRSPGLGDTAMYLCATSSQGEGAEAFFGQGTRLTVV.

The rearrangement links TRBV4-1 to TRBJ1-2; D perhaps matches TRBD1 (5 bases). The V end was cut by 4 bases, the J end by 0 bases, with 18 bases between. The length of the CDR3 is 17 residues. Germline V lookup: CDR1 MGHRA, CDR2 YSYEKL. CDR3 coding DNA: TGCGCCAGCAGCCCCCCGGGGGGAGGGGTAGCTAACTATGGCTACACCTTC. This codes for CASSPPGGGVANYGYTF.

About this clone: Other DNA sequences from this sample encode an identical CDR3 as well. This rearrangement joins TRBV5-1 to TRBJ2-5; D gene ambiguous. Between the trimmed V and J ends, which lost 0 bases and 2 bases, there was a span of 8 bases. Germline values: CDR1 SGHRS, CDR2 YFSETQ. The CDR3 runs 14 residues. CDR3 sequence (DNA): TGCGCCAGCAGCTTGGTAGGGTCACAAGAGACCCAGTACTTC. It translates to CASSLVGSQETQYF.

The chain joins TRBV2 to TRBJ2-2; possible D gene TRBD2, 6 bases. V was cut by 8 bases and J by 4 bases, with 11 bases left in between. This CDR3 region has 13 residues. Germline V gene data show CDR1 as SNHLY and CDR2 as FYNNEI. CDR3 DNA: TGTGCCAGCTCACCGGAGGGCACCGGGGAGCTGTTTTTT. This codes for CASSPEGTGELFF.

Points on this clone: Within the sample, other DNA sequences also encode this same CDR3. The chain is built from TRBV6-5 and TRBJ2-7; tentatively, D is TRBD2 (5 bases). This CDR3 is built from 14 residues. Deletions cut 0 bases from V and 2 bases from J, with 8 bases between. Germline V lookup: CDR1 MNHEY, CDR2 SVGAGI. The CDR3 DNA is TGTGCCAGCAGTTACTCACTAGGACCCTACGAGCAGTACTTC. Protein: CASSYSLGPYEQYF.

The rearrangement uses TRBV7-2 and TRBJ2-7; D is unclear. V dropped 5 bases and J dropped 6 bases, with 11 bases sitting between them. CDR3 length: 12 amino acids. Germline V gene data show CDR1 as SGHTA and CDR2 as FQGNSA. CDR3 protein: CASSLLGIEQYF. CDR3 DNA sequence: TGTGCCAGCAGCCTTCTAGGGATCGAGCAGTACTTC.

The chain links TRBV6-1 to TRBJ2-1; TRBD1 agrees at 7 bases. The CDR3 has 13 residues. The ends lost 6 bases at V and 4 bases at J; junction bases unmatched: 3. Germline values: CDR1 MNHNS, CDR2 SASEGT. CDR3: CASSRQGYNEQFF. CDR3 in DNA: TGTGCCAGCAGCCGACAGGGATACAATGAGCAGTTCTTC.

The CDR3 here is CASTPVARRGVQYF. CDR3 coding DNA: TGTGCCAGCACCCCCGTCGCCCGGCGGGGTGTGCAGTACTTC. The chain couples TRBV6-1 to TRBJ2-7; a weak D match, TRBD2 (6 bases). Germline CDR1 and CDR2: MNHNS and SASEGT. CDR3 length: 14 amino acids. V gave up 7 bases and J gave up 9 bases, with 22 bases separating them.

This clone has a single count. The chain couples TRBV5-6 to TRBJ2-7, with D possibly TRBD1 on 5 matching bases. V was cut by 2 bases and J by 1 base, with 13 bases left in between. CDR3 length equals 15 residues. Germline V lookup: CDR1 SGHDT, CDR2 YYEEEE. The CDR3 is CASSFRVTVSYEQYF. In DNA, the CDR3 is TGTGCCAGCAGCTTCAGGGTGACAGTATCCTACGAGCAGTACTTC.

Points on this clone: Other DNA sequences in this sample translate to the same CDR3. DNA for the CDR3: TGCAGCGCCGATAGGGGGCGGAACACTGAAGCTTTCTTT. Its protein product is CSADRGRNTEAFF. V and J are TRBV29-1 and TRBJ1-1, with 7 bases aligning to TRBD1. V was clipped by 7 bases and J by 1 base; unmatched bases: 6. This CDR3 has 13 residues. From germline, CDR1 is SQVTM and CDR2 ANQGSEA.

This clone appeared once. The sample has other DNA sequences that encode this CDR3 too. The rearrangement links TRBV7-9 to TRBJ1-1; D not resolved. The CDR3 contains 13 residues. V was pared by 2 bases and J by 2 bases, with 6 bases between. The germline V gene encodes CDR1 SEHNR and CDR2 FQNEAQ (reference sequence). The CDR3 sequence is CASSLTPNTEAFF. The CDR3 DNA sequence: TGTGCCAGCAGCTTAACTCCTAACACTGAAGCTTTCTTT.

The chain couples TRBV7-9 to TRBJ1-4, with D unresolved. From germline, CDR1 is SEHNR and CDR2 FQNEAQ (reference sequence). There are 13 residues in the CDR3. V gave up 5 bases and J gave up 6 bases, with 10 bases separating them. CDR3 sequence: CASSPRDYEKLFF. Written as DNA, the CDR3 is TGTGCCAGCAGCCCCAGAGATTATGAAAAACTGTTTTTT.

The chain links TRBV27 to TRBJ1-6; 11 bases map to TRBD1. The CDR3 covers 18 residues. The germline gives CDR1 MNHEY, CDR2 SMNVEV (reference sequence). V gave up 3 bases and J gave up 0 bases; unmatched junction bases: 4. The CDR3 protein is CASSFLGTGGSYNSPLHF. CDR3 DNA sequence: TGTGCCAGCAGTTTCCTCGGGACAGGGGGCTCCTATAATTCACCCCTCCACTTT.

This chain connects TRBV19 to TRBJ2-7; unclear D gene. Germline-derived CDR1 and CDR2 are LNHDA and SQIVND (reference sequence). This CDR3 has 13 amino acids. V was clipped by 2 bases and J by 4 bases, with 9 bases between them. The CDR3: CASSIPPHYEQYF. The CDR3 DNA follows: TGTGCCAGTAGTATACCCCCGCATTACGAGCAGTACTTC.

The J gene is TRBJ2-1, the V gene TRBV11-1, with D tentatively TRBD1 or TRBD2 (5 bases each). The CDR3 sequence is 17 residues long. The germline V gene has CDR1 SGHAT and CDR2 FQDESV (reference sequence). V was pared by 5 bases and J by 3 bases, with 20 bases between. The CDR3 nucleotides read TGTGCCAGCAGCCTCACCGGGGCCCTTCTGGGCTACAATGAGCAGTTCTTC. Translating gives CASSLTGALLGYNEQFF.

This chain connects TRBV5-4 to TRBJ1-2, with D maybe TRBD1 (6 bases). Germline CDR1 and CDR2: SGHNT and YYREEE (reference sequence). The CDR3 spans 15 residues. The V end lost 0 bases, the J end lost 7 bases, and 16 bases lay between the germline ends. This CDR3 is CASSLVAGARPGYTF. CDR3 sequence (DNA): TGTGCCAGCAGCTTGGTGGCAGGGGCTCGGCCTGGCTACACCTTC.

The chain combines TRBV29-1 with TRBJ2-5; D is perhaps TRBD1 or TRBD2 (5 bases each). CDR1 is SQVTM and CDR2 is ANQGSEA in the germline V gene. The CDR3 runs 11 residues. V was clipped by 5 bases and J by 5 bases, with 9 bases between them. The CDR3 DNA reads TGCAGCGTTCGGGGCCCGGAGACCCAGTACTTC. Protein sequence: CSVRGPETQYF.

The rearrangement uses TRBV7-9 and TRBJ2-2; D is uncertain. The germline CDR1 and CDR2 sequences are SEHNR and FQNEAQ (reference sequence). The CDR3 has 16 residues. The germline V and J ends were trimmed by 5 bases and 7 bases, with 20 bases remaining between them. The CDR3 region is CASSRRPPGRVGELFF. The CDR3, as DNA: TGTGCCAGCAGCCGACGGCCCCCCGGTCGGGTCGGGGAGCTGTTTTTT.

The chain's CDR3 is CASSPVFGRDTDTQYF. The CDR3 region has the DNA TGTGCCAGCAGCCCGGTTTTCGGGCGGGATACAGATACGCAGTATTTT. V gene TRBV7-9 combines with J gene TRBJ2-3; D is possibly TRBD2 (6 bases). CDR3 length: 16 amino acids. The V end was cut by 5 bases, the J end by 3 bases, with 18 bases between. Germline assignment: CDR1 SEHNR and CDR2 FQNEAQ (reference sequence).

The rearrangement links TRBV19 to TRBJ2-5, with 10 bases identical to TRBD1. Germline CDR1 and CDR2: LNHDA and SQIVND (reference sequence). The CDR3 totals 16 residues. The junction had 9 bases not matched to a gene; V was cut back by 7 bases and J by 1 base. CDR3 loop: CASTDPRTGGQETQYF. In DNA, the CDR3 is TGTGCCAGTACCGATCCCCGGACAGGGGGCCAAGAGACCCAGTACTTC.

This rearrangement joins TRBV2 to TRBJ2-7; TRBD1 aligns across 8 bases. J lost 6 bases, V lost 5 bases, and 9 bases had no gene match. Germline CDR1 is SNHLY and CDR2 is FYNNEI. The CDR3 totals 14 residues. The chain's CDR3 is CASSPSVRGREQYF. The CDR3 nucleotides read TGTGCCAGCAGTCCCTCGGTCAGGGGGCGCGAGCAGTACTTC.

The chain couples TRBV27 to TRBJ2-6, with 11 bases lining up with TRBD2. Trimming took 5 bases from V and 4 from J; bases not matched to a gene: 10. The CDR3 runs 18 residues. Per germline, CDR1 MNHEY and CDR2 SMNVEV (reference sequence). The CDR3, as DNA: TGTGCCAGCAGTCCGAAACTAGCGGGAGTGACCGGGGCCAACGTCCTGACTTTC. This encodes CASSPKLAGVTGANVLTF.

The gene calls are TRBV10-3 and TRBJ2-2, with TRBD1 as a possible D gene (6 bases). Looked up from germline, CDR1 is ENHRY and CDR2 is SYGVKD. The CDR3 is 14 amino acids. The V end was cut by 10 bases, the J end by 6 bases, with 18 bases between. CDR3 DNA: TGTGCCACCCACCCTGGGGGCATTTCCGGGGAGCTGTTTTTT. This sequence encodes CATHPGGISGELFF.

This chain connects TRBV4-1 to TRBJ2-1; D unresolved. Trimming removed 1 base from V and 6 bases from J, with 10 bases in between. CDR3 length equals 14 residues. Germline lookup yields CDR1 MGHRA and CDR2 YSYEKL. Here the CDR3 DNA reads TGCGCCAGCAGCCAAGGGTTACTCTTCAATGAGCAGTTCTTC. It specifies CASSQGLLFNEQFF.